This TCR beta chain appears in the sequencing data of a study of immune heterogeneity within non-small cell lung tumors. By share of the sample, this clonotype is medium-sized. Its antigen is still unknown. Amplification of TCR beta CDR3 was performed by multiplex PCR with 32 V and 13 J primers. One entry per CDR3 protein, called by TCRdb with MiXCR from the multiplex PCR reads. The data show more than 2,000 distinct CDR3 sequences, over 20% seen once. Study findings and constraints: Identical dominant CDR3 beta clonotypes recurred among a patient's tumor sites, alongside site-unique high-frequency clones.

Genomic DNA extracted from bulk tumor tissue served as template. A total of 550 to 650 ng was used per sample. Collection of several biopsies per primary tumor, spaced far apart, took place during surgery. The cohort was untreated, with newly diagnosed non-small cell lung cancer undergoing curative surgery. The sample comprised lung tumor tissue. The sequence derives from a man aged 35 to 55 with non-small cell lung cancer.

As DNA, the CDR3 is TGCAGTGCTTTTTTCAGTTACAATGAGCAGTTCTTC. It encodes CSAFFSYNEQFF. This chain uses TRBV20-1 with TRBJ2-1; D is ambiguous. CDR3 length equals 12 residues. CDR1 DFQATT and CDR2 SNEGSKA come from the germline V gene (reference sequence). Trimming cost V 5 bases and J 4 bases, with 9 bases left between them.